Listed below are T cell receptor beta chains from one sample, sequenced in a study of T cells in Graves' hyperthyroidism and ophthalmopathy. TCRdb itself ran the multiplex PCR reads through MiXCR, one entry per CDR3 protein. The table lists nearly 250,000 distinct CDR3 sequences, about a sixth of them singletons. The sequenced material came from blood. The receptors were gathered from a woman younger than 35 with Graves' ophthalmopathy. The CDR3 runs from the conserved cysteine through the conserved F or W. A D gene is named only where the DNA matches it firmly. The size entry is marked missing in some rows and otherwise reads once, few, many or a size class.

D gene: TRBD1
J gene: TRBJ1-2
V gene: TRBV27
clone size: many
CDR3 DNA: TGTGCCAGCAGTAGGGGACAGGGGAACTATGGCTACACCTTC
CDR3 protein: CASSRGQGNYGYTF

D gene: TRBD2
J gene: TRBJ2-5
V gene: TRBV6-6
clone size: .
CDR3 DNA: TGTGCCAGCAGTTACTCCGGGACTACTGGGCCCCGGGGGAGGAGACCCCAGTACTTC
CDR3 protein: CASSYSGTTGPRGRRPQYF

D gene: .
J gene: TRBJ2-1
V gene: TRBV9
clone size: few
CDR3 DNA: TGTGCCAGCAGCGGCCCACGGGGTCGGGGCTCCTACAATGAGCAGTTCTTC
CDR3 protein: CASSGPRGRGSYNEQFF

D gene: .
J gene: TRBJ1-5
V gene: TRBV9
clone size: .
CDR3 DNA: TGTGCCAGCAGCCCCAGTGTTGGCAATCAGCCCCAGCATTTT
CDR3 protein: CASSPSVGNQPQHF

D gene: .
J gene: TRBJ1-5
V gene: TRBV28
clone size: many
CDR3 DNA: TGTGCCAGCAGTTTGAGGAGTCGGCCCCAGCATTTT
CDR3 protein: CASSLRSRPQHF

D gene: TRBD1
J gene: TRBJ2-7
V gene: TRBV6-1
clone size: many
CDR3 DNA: TGTGCCAGCCTCACACGAAGGGGACAGGGAGTCCACGAGCAGTACTTC
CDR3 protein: CASLTRRGQGVHEQYF

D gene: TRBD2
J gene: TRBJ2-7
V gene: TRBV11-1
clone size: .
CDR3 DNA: TGTGCCAGCAGTCCCGCACCCTTAGCGGGAGGGCCCTACGAGCAGTACTTC
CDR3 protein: CASSPAPLAGGPYEQYF

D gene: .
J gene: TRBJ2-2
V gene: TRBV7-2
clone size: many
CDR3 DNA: TGTGCCAGCAGCCCGGGCCACACCGGGGAGCTGTTTTTT
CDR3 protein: CASSPGHTGELFF

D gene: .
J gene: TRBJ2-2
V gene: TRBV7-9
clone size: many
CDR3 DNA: TGTGCCAGCAGCCCGGCGTACGGGGAGCTGTTTTTT
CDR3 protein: CASSPAYGELFF

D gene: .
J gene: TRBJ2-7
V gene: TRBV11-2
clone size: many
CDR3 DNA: TGTGCCAGCACCCCGCTTAGCGGCTCCTACGAGCAGTACTTC
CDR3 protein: CASTPLSGSYEQYF

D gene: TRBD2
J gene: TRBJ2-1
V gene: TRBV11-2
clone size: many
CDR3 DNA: TGTGCCAGCAGCTCTACTAGCGGGTGGAGCTCCTACAATGAGCAGTTCTTC
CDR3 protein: CASSSTSGWSSYNEQFF

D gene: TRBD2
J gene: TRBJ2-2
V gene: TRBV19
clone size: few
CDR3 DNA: TGTGCCAGTACCCCGAGAGGGGTAGCGGGAGAAGGGGAGCCGTTTTTT
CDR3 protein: CASTPRGVAGEGEPFF

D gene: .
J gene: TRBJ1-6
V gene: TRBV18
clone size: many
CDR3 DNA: TGTGCCAGCTCACCAGATGCCGAAGGAGGTTCACCCCTCCACTTT
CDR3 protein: CASSPDAEGGSPLHF

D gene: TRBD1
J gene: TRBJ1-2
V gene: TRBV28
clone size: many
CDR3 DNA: TGTGCCAGCAGGGATCTGGACAGGGCTTATGGCTACACCTTC
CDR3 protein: CASRDLDRAYGYTF

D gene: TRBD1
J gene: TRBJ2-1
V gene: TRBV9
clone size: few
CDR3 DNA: TGTGCCAGCAGCGGAGGTGTCGGGACAGGTAGAAATGAGCAGTTCTTC
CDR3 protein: CASSGGVGTGRNEQFF

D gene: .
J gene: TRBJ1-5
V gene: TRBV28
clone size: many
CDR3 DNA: TGTGCCAGCAGCCTCCCTGGGGCCCGCAATCAGCCCCAGCATTTT
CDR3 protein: CASSLPGARNQPQHF

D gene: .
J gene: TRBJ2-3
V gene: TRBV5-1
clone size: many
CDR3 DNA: TGCGCCAGCAGCTCGATGAGCGGCACAGATACGCAGTATTTT
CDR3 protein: CASSSMSGTDTQYF

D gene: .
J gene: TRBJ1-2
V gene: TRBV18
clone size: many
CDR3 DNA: TGTGCCAGCTCACCATCCGGGGGCGTCCGATACTATGGCTACACCTTC
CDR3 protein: CASSPSGGVRYYGYTF

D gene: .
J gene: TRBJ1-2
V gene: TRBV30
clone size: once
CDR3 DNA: TGTGCCTGGACGGCGGGAGCTGGCTACACCTTC
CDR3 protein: CAWTAGAGYTF

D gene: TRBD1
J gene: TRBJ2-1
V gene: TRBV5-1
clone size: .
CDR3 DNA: TGCGCCAGCAGCGCCTCCTGGACAGGGGGCACTGAGCAGTTCTTC
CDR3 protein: CASSASWTGGTEQFF